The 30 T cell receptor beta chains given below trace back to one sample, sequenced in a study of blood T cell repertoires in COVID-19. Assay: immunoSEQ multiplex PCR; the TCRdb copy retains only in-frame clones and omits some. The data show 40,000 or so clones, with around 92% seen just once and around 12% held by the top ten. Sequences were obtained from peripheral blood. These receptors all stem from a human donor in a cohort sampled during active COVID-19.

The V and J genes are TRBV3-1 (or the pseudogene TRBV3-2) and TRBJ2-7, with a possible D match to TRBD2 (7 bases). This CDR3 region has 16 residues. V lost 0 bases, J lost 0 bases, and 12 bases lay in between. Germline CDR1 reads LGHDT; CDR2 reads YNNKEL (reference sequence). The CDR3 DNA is TGTGCCAGCAGCCAAGATTGTAGGGGGGGCTCCTACGAGCAGTACTTC. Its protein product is CASSQDCRGGSYEQYF.

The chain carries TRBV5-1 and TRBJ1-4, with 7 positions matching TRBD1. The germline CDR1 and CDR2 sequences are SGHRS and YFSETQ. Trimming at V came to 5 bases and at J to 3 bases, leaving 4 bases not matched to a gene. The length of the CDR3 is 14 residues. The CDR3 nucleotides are TGCGCCAGCAGTTCTCAGGGGGCTAATGAAAAACTGTTTTTT. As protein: CASSSQGANEKLFF.

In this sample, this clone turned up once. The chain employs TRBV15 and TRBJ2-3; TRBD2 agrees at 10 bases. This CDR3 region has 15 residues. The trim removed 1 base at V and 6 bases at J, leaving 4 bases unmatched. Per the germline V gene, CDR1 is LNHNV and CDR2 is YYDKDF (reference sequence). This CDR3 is CATSRGAGGTDTQYF. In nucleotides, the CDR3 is TGTGCCACCAGCAGAGGAGCGGGAGGGACCGATACGCAGTATTTT.

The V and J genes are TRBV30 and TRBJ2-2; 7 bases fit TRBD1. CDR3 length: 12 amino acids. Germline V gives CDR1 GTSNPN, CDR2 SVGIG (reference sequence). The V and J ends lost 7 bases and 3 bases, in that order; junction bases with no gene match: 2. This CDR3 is CALGQYTGELFF. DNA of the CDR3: TGTGCCTTGGGACAGTACACCGGGGAGCTGTTTTTT. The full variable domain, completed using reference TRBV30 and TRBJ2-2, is SQTIHQWPATLVQPVGSPLSLECTVEGTSNPNLYWYRQAAGRGLQLLFYSVGIGQISSEVPQNLSASRPQDRQFILSSKKLLLSDSGFYLCALGQYTGELFFGEGSRLTVL.

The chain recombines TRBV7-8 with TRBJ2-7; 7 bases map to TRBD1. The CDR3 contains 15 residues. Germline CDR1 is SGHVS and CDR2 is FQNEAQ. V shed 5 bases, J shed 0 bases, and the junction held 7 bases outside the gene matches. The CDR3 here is CASSIDRVPSYEQYF. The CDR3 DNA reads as TGTGCCAGCAGCATCGACAGGGTCCCCTCCTACGAGCAGTACTTC.

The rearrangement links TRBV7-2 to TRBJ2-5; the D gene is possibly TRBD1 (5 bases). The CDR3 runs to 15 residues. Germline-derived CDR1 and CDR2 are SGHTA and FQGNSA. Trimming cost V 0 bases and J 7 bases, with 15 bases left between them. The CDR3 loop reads CASSLARQHGVTQYF. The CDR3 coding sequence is TGTGCCAGCAGCTTAGCCCGACAGCATGGGGTGACCCAGTACTTC. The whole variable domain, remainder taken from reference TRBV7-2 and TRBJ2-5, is GAGVSQSPSNKVTEKGKDVELRCDPISGHTALYWYRQSLGQGLEFLIYFQGNSAPDKSGLPSDRFSAERTGGSVSTLTIQRTQQEDSAVYLCASSLARQHGVTQYFGPGTRLLVL.

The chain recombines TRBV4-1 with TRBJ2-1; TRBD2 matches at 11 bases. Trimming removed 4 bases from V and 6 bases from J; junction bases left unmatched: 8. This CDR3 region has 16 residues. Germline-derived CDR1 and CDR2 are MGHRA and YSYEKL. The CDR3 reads CASSLSPLAGGNEQFF. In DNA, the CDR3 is TGCGCCAGCAGCCTTAGTCCGCTAGCGGGGGGCAATGAGCAGTTCTTC.

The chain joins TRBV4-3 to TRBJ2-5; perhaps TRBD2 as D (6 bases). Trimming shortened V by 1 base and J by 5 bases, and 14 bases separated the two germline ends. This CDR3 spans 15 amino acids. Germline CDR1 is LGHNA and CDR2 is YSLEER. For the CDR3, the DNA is TGCGCCAGCAGCCAAGGGGGGGTAAGCCTGGAGACCCAGTACTTC. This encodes CASSQGGVSLETQYF.

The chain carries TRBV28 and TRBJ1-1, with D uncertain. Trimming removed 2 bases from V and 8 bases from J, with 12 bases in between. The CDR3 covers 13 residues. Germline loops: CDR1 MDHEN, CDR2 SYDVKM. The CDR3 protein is CASSLTPVKEAFF. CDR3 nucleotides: TGTGCCAGCAGTTTAACCCCGGTCAAGGAAGCTTTCTTT.

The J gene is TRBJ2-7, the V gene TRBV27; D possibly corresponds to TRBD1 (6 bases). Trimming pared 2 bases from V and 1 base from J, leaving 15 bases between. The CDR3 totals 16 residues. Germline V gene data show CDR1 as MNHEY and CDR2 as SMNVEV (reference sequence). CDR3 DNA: TGTGCCAGCAGTTTAAGGGGGAGCACCCTTTCCTACGAGCAGTACTTC. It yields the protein CASSLRGSTLSYEQYF.

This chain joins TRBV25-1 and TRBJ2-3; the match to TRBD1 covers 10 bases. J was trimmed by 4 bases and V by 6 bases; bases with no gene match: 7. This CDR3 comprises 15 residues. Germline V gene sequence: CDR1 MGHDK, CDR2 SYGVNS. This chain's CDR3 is CASRKRQGASDTQYF. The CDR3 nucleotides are TGTGCCAGCAGAAAAAGACAGGGGGCATCAGATACGCAGTATTTT.

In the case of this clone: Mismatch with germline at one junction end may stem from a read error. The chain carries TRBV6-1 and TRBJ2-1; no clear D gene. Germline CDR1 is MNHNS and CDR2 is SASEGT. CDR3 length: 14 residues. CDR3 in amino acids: CASREDLAYNEQFF. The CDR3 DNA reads TGTGCCAGCAGGGAAGACTTAGCCTACAATGAGCAGTTCTTC.

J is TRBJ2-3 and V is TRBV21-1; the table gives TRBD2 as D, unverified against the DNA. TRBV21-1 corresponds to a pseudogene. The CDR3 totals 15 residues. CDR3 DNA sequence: TGTGCCAGCAGCAAAGTTCGGGGGTCCACAGATACGCAGTATTTT. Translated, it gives CASSKVRGSTDTQYF.

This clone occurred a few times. The CDR3 bases are TGTGCCACCAGCAGAGAACGGGCGGGGCATAGCAATCAGCCCCAGCATTTT. Translated: CATSRERAGHSNQPQHF. The V and J genes are TRBV15 and TRBJ1-5; D is possibly TRBD1 (5 bases). With 0 bases removed from V and 0 bases from J, the gap between germline ends came to 12 bases. From germline, CDR1 is LNHNV and CDR2 YYDKDF (reference sequence). This CDR3 spans 17 amino acids. Filled out from reference TRBV15 and TRBJ1-5, the complete variable domain reads DAMVIQNPRYQVTQFGKPVTLSCSQTLNHNVMYWYQQKSSQAPKLLFHYYDKDFNNEADTPDNFQSRRPNTSFCFLDIRSPGLGDTAMYLCATSRERAGHSNQPQHFGDGTRLSIL.

The CDR3 here is CASSLPQRALGTDTQYF. In DNA form, the CDR3 reads TGTGCCAGCAGTTTACCCCAGCGGGCGTTGGGCACAGATACGCAGTATTTT. The chain combines TRBV28 with TRBJ2-3, with D possibly being TRBD2 (6 bases). Germline V lookup: CDR1 MDHEN, CDR2 SYDVKM. This CDR3 spans 17 amino acids. Trimming pared 2 bases from V and 1 base from J, leaving 16 bases between. Complete variable domain (other parts from reference TRBV28 and TRBJ2-3): DVKVTQSSRYLVKRTGEKVFLECVQDMDHENMFWYRQDPGLGLRLIYFSYDVKMKEKGDIPEGYSVSREKKERFSLILESASTNQTSMYLCASSLPQRALGTDTQYFGPGTRLTVL.

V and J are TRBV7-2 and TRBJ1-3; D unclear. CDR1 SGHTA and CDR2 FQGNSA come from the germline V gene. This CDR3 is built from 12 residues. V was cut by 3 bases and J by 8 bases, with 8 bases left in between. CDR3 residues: CASSLRGDTIYF. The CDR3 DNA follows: TGTGCCAGCAGCTTGCGGGGTGACACCATATATTTT.

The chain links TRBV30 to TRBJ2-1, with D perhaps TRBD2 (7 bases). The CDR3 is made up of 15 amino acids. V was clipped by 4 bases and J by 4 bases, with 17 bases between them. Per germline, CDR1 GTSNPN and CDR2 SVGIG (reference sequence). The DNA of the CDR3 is TGTGCCTGGATGGGGGGGGCGTCAGTTTACAATGAGCAGTTCTTC. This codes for CAWMGGASVYNEQFF.

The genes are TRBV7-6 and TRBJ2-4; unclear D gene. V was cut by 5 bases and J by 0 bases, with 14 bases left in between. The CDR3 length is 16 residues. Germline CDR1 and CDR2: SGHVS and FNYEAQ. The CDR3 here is CASSVGPLIAKNIQYF. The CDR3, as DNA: TGTGCCAGCAGCGTGGGTCCACTAATAGCCAAAAACATTCAGTACTTC.

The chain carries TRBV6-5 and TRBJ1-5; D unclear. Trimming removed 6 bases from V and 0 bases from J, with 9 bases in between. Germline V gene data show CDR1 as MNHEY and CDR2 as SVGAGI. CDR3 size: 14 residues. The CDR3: CASRGGFSNQPQHF. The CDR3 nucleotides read TGTGCCAGCAGGGGAGGGTTTAGCAATCAGCCCCAGCATTTT.

The CDR3 region is CASSFREYNEQFF. CDR3 bases: TGCGCCAGCAGCTTCAGGGAATACAATGAGCAGTTCTTC. This chain connects TRBV5-1 to TRBJ2-1, with D maybe TRBD1 (5 bases). Germline V gene data show CDR1 as SGHRS and CDR2 as YFSETQ. The CDR3 consists of 13 residues. V lost 2 bases, J lost 4 bases, and 7 bases lay in between.

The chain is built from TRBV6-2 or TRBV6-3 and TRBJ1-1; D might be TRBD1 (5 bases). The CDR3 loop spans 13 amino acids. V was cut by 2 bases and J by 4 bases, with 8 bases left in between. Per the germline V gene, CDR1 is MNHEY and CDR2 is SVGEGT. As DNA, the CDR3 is TGTGCCAGCAGTTACGGGGCAAGCACTGAAGCTTTCTTT. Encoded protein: CASSYGASTEAFF.

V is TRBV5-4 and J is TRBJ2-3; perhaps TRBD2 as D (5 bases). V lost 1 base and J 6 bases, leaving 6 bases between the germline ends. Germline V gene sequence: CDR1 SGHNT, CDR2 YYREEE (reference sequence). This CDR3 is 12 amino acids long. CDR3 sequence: CASSLTRDTQYF. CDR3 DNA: TGTGCCAGCAGCTTGACTAGGGATACGCAGTATTTT.

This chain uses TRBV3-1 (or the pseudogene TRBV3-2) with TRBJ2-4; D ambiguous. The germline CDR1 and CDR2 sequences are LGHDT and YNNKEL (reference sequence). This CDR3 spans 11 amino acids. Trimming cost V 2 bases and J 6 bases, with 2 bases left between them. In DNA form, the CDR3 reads TGTGCCAGCAGCCAACTAAACATTCAGTACTTC. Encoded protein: CASSQLNIQYF.

The CDR3: CSVDNRGGYTF. CDR3 in DNA: TGCAGCGTTGACAACAGGGGCGGCTACACCTTC. This chain links TRBV29-1 with TRBJ1-2, with 7 bases lining up with TRBD1. CDR1 and CDR2 from the germline V gene are SQVTM and ANQGSEA. The CDR3 totals 11 residues. Losses at the gene ends were 3 bases for V and 8 bases for J; bases not matched to a gene: 3.

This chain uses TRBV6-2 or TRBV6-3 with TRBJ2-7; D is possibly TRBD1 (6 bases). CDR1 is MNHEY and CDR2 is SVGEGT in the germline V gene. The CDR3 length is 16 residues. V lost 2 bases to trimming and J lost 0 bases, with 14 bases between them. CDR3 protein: CASSYQYMTGSYEQYF. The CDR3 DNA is TGTGCCAGCAGTTACCAATATATGACAGGCTCCTACGAGCAGTACTTC.

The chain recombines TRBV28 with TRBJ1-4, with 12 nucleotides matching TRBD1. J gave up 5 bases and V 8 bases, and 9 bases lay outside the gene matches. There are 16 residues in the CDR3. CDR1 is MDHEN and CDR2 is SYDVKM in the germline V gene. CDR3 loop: CASGTGTGGFNEKLFF. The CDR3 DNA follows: TGTGCCAGCGGTACCGGGACAGGGGGCTTCAATGAAAAACTGTTTTTT.

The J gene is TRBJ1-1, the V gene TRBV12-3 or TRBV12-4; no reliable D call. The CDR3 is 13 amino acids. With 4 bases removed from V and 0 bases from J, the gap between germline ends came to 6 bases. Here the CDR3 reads CASSSQMNTEAFF. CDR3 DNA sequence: TGTGCCAGCAGTTCCCAGATGAACACTGAAGCTTTCTTT.

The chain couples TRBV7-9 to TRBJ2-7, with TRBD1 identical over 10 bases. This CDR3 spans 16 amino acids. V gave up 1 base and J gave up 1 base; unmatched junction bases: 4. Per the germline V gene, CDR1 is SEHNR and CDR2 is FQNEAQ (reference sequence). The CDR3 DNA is TGTGCCAGCAGCTTAGGGTGGGACAGGGGATCCTACGAGCAGTACTTC. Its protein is CASSLGWDRGSYEQYF.

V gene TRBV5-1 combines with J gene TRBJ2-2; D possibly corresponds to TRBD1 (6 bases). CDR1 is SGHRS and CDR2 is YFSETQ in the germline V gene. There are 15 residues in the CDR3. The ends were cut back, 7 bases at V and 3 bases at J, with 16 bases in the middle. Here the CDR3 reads CASFYGPGDTGELFF. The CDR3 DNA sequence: TGCGCCAGCTTTTATGGACCAGGGGACACCGGGGAGCTGTTTTTT.

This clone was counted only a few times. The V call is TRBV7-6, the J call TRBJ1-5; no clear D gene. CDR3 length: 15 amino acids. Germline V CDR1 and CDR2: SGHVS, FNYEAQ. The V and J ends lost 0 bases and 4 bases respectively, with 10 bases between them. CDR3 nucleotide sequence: TGTGCCAGCAGCTTAGCGGAGGACGGGAATCAGCCCCAGCATTTT. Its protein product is CASSLAEDGNQPQHF.